This entry lists 5 T cell receptor beta chains sequenced from one sample in a study of human T cells and chemical hapten exposure. Time point: patch test 1, 2 weeks after DPC sensitization. Treatment given: therapeutic diphenylcyclopropenone sensitization with weekly scalp DPC. One entry per CDR3 protein, called by TCRdb with MiXCR from the RACE reads. This table has 300,000 to 350,000 distinct CDR3 sequences, around 7% appearing once. Sequences were derived from whole blood, sampled in connection with sensitization to the hapten diphenylcyclopropenone (DPC). Source of these receptors: a woman between 18 and 29 years old with alopecia areata. Some clones in this sample may be carry-over from other donors' samples.

This clonotype has a handful of counts. The J gene is TRBJ1-6, the V gene TRBV4-3, with unresolved D. The V end lost 0 bases, the J end lost 9 bases, and 12 bases lay between the germline ends. Germline loops: CDR1 LGHNA, CDR2 YSLEER. This CDR3 contains 15 residues. The CDR3 nucleotides read TGCGCCAGCAGCCAAGAGTTCGGACGCCCTTCACCCCTCCACTTT. This encodes CASSQEFGRPSPLHF.

The chain couples TRBV11-2 to TRBJ1-1, with D unclear. The CDR3 is 16 amino acids. Trimming took 4 bases from V and 6 from J, leaving 21 bases between them. Germline CDR1 and CDR2: SGHAT and FQNNGV. As DNA, the CDR3 is TGTGCCAGCAGCTCCCGAGTTGGGGATGCCCTTTCTGAAGCTTTCTTT. Its protein product is CASSSRVGDALSEAFF.

This clonotype was detected many times. The chain has TRBV29-1 and TRBJ1-1, with D unresolved. The germline V gene has CDR1 SQVTM and CDR2 ANQGSEA. The CDR3 covers 12 residues. V was trimmed by 7 bases and J by 1 base, leaving 10 bases between them. CDR3 nucleotides: TGCAGCGCCAAAAACAGGAACACTGAAGCTTTCTTT. Translated, it gives CSAKNRNTEAFF.

J is TRBJ2-2 and V is TRBV5-1, with D uncertain. CDR1 SGHRS and CDR2 YFSETQ come from the germline V gene. The CDR3 is made up of 15 amino acids. V was shortened by 2 bases and J by 2 bases, with 10 bases between the two germline ends. The CDR3 here is CASSLSLGNTGELFF. The CDR3 DNA follows: TGCGCCAGCAGCTTATCCCTGGGAAACACCGGGGAGCTGTTTTTT.

This clonotype was found a few times. V and J are TRBV5-6 and TRBJ1-5; D is possibly TRBD1 (5 bases). The CDR3 covers 16 residues. CDR1 and CDR2 from the germline V gene are SGHDT and YYEEEE. Trimming stripped 4 bases from V and 6 bases from J, with 20 bases between. CDR3 bases: TGTGCCAGCAGCCTTCTCGGGGGTGAGGTATCTCAGCCCCAGCATTTT. This sequence encodes CASSLLGGEVSQPQHF.